This T cell receptor beta chain was found in a study of blood T cell repertoires in COVID-19. Study context: Material from acute and convalescent COVID-19 was sourced from the United States, Italy and Spain.

Original processing methods: Scientists estimated how many nucleated cells there were by amplifying reference gene primers. The table came from immunoSEQ multiplex PCR; TCRdb's copy has only in-frame clones and leaves some out. That table supplies the V and J calls and clone size; D and trimming were determined from the DNA. The profile shows 200,000 to 250,000 clones, around 86% of them singletons. Seattle's enrolled individuals joined amid active infection and were then monitored longitudinally. This CDR3 is 15 amino acids long. V lost 0 bases and J 1 base, leaving 9 bases between the germline ends. Germline V lookup: CDR1 ENHRY, CDR2 SYGVKD.

The sequenced sample consisted of peripheral blood. The chain links TRBV10-3 to TRBJ1-1; no clear D. The source of this sequence is a woman of 80 years or more with COVID-19, enrolled during active disease. The CDR3 DNA follows: TGTGCCATCAGTGAGTCGAGCCCCGGGAACACTGAAGCTTTCTTT. It yields the protein CAISESSPGNTEAFF.